The 10 T cell receptor beta chains in this list originate from one sample, sequenced in a study of immune characteristics of hereditary and idiopathic chronic pancreatitis. Library creation used the immunoSEQ multiplex PCR assay. Sourced from immuneACCESS, this table was stored by TCRdb with only in-frame sequences that have V and J called. A share of the clones is absent; for the studies checked, an unresolved V gene accounts for under half, and the remainder has no known explanation. This sample has almost 9,500 clones in its table, and roughly 83% of those were observed once. 14% of the sample goes to the ten largest clones. Chronic pancreatitis pancreas tissue was obtained from patients undergoing total pancreatectomy with islet autotransplantation (TPIAT). Input material: pancreas tissue with idiopathic chronic pancreatitis. In light of the paper, this sample's cell subset or site label describes: chronic pancreatitis without an identified cause. These receptors all stem from a human donor with chronic pancreatitis.

The chain uses TRBV28 and TRBJ1-2, with TRBD1 identical over 9 bases. V dropped 5 bases and J dropped 3; count of bases not matched to a gene: 7. This CDR3 spans 15 amino acids. From germline, CDR1 is MDHEN and CDR2 SYDVKM. CDR3 in amino acids: CASSRTGGADYGYTF. The CDR3 DNA is TGTGCCAGCAGTCGCACAGGGGGCGCAGACTATGGCTACACCTTC.

The chain links TRBV3-1 (or the pseudogene TRBV3-2) to TRBJ2-7; 8 bases are shared with TRBD1. Trimming took 1 base from V and 3 from J; bases not matched to a gene: 5. This CDR3 has 15 amino acids. In germline, CDR1 is LGHDT, CDR2 YNNKEL (reference sequence). CDR3 protein: CASSQGAGGFYEQYF. In DNA form, the CDR3 reads TGTGCCAGCAGCCAAGGGGCAGGGGGCTTCTACGAGCAGTACTTC.

The rearrangement uses TRBV4-2 and TRBJ2-2; perhaps TRBD1 as D (5 bases). The CDR3 runs 15 residues. V dropped 2 bases and J dropped 4 bases, with 11 bases sitting between them. Germline V gene sequence: CDR1 LGHNA, CDR2 YNFKEQ. This CDR3 is CASSQQAGPTGELFF. CDR3 bases: TGTGCCAGCAGCCAACAGGCAGGGCCCACCGGGGAGCTGTTTTTT.

The V gene is TRBV28, the J gene TRBJ1-3, with TRBD1 as a possible D gene (6 bases). Germline V gene lookup returns CDR1 MDHEN and CDR2 SYDVKM. Trimming pared 1 base from V and 4 bases from J, leaving 17 bases between. The length of the CDR3 is 17 residues. CDR3 loop: CASSLFGGASSGNTIYF. Written as DNA, the CDR3 is TGTGCCAGCAGTTTATTCGGGGGGGCATCGTCCGGAAACACCATATATTTT.

The rearrangement joins TRBV20-1 to TRBJ1-2; tentative D call: TRBD1 (5 bases). Trimming left V 5 bases short and J 5 bases short, with 18 bases between. CDR1 is DFQATT and CDR2 is SNEGSKA in the germline V gene (reference sequence). The CDR3 has 14 amino acids. CDR3 sequence: CSAGGGGRRYGYTF. In DNA, the CDR3 is TGCAGTGCTGGTGGGGGAGGGCGAAGATATGGCTACACCTTC.

The table lists this clone with a count of one. The chain recombines TRBV27 with TRBJ2-3; 7 bases fit TRBD2. Germline assignment: CDR1 MNHEY and CDR2 SMNVEV (reference sequence). Trimming removed 6 bases from V and 0 bases from J; junction bases left unmatched: 3. CDR3 length: 14 residues. Here the CDR3 reads CASRKLASTDTQYF. CDR3 coding DNA: TGTGCCAGCAGGAAACTAGCGAGCACAGATACGCAGTATTTT.

In this sample, this clone turned up a few times. The chain employs TRBV7-2 and TRBJ2-6; D unclear. The V end lost 1 base, the J end lost 0 bases, and 4 bases lay between the germline ends. The germline V gene encodes CDR1 SGHTA and CDR2 FQGNSA. The CDR3 runs to 15 residues. The CDR3 here is CASSLGGSGANVLTF. As DNA, the CDR3 is TGTGCCAGCAGCTTAGGGGGCTCTGGGGCCAACGTCCTGACTTTC.

The CDR3 DNA reads as TGTGCCAGCAGTCGGAACGGCGATGAAAAACTGTTTTTT. Protein sequence: CASSRNGDEKLFF. V and J are TRBV6-5 and TRBJ1-4, with D uncertain. Trimming removed 5 bases from V and 6 bases from J, with 10 bases in between. Germline assignment: CDR1 MNHEY and CDR2 SVGAGI. The CDR3 has 13 amino acids.

The chain joins TRBV5-1 to TRBJ2-2; D might be TRBD1 (5 bases). Trimming removed 3 bases from V and 8 bases from J, with 17 bases in between. The CDR3 runs 15 residues. Germline CDR1 SGHRS, CDR2 YFSETQ. CDR3 DNA sequence: TGCGCCAGCAGCTCAACTCGTGTCACAGGTGGGGAGCTGTTTTTT. Protein product: CASSSTRVTGGELFF.

The chain has TRBV29-1 and TRBJ2-2, with 9 bases identical to TRBD1. CDR1 and CDR2 (germline): SQVTM, ANQGSEA. J was trimmed by 1 base and V by 4 bases; bases with no gene match: 10. The CDR3 has 17 residues. In DNA form, the CDR3 reads TGCAGCGTTGGGCGTGGAAAGGGACAGGGGAACACCGGGGAGCTGTTTTTT. It encodes CSVGRGKGQGNTGELFF.